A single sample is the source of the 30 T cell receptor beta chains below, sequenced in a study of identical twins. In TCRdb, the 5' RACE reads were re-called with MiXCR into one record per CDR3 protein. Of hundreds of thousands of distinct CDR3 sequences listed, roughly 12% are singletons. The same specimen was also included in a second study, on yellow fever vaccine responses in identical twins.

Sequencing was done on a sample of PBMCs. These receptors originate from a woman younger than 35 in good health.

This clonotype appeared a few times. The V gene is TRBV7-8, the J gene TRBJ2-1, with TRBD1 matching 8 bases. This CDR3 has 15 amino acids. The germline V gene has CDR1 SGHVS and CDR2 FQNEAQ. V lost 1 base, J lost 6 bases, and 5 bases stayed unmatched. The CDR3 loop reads CASSLGQGLANEQFF. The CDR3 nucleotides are TGTGCCAGCAGCTTAGGACAGGGGTTGGCCAATGAGCAGTTCTTC.

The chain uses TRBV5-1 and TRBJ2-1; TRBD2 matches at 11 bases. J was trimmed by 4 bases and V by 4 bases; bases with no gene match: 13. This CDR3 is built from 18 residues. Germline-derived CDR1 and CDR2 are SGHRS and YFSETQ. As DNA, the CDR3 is TGCGCCAGCAGCCCTAAGGCCCTTAGCGGGGGGGCTTACAATGAGCAGTTCTTC. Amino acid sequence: CASSPKALSGGAYNEQFF.

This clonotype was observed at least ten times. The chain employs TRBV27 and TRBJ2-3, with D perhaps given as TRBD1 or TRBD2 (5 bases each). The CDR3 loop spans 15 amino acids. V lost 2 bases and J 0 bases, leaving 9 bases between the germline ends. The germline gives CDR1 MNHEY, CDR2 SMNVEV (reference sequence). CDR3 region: CASSLGTVSTDTQYF. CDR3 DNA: TGTGCCAGCAGTTTAGGGACGGTGAGCACAGATACGCAGTATTTT.

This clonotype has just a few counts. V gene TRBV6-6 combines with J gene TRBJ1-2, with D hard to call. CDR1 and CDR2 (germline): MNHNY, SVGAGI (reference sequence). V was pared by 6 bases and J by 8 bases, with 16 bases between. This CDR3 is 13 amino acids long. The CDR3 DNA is TGTGCCAGCAGCTACCAGGAGGGTTGGGGCTACACCTTC. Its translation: CASSYQEGWGYTF.

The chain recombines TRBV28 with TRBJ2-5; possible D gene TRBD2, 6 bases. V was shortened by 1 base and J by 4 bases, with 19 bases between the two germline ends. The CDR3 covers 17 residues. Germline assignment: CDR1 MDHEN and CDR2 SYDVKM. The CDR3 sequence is CASSLFRGLSAGETQYF. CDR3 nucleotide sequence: TGTGCCAGCAGTTTATTTCGTGGACTATCTGCTGGAGAGACCCAGTACTTC.

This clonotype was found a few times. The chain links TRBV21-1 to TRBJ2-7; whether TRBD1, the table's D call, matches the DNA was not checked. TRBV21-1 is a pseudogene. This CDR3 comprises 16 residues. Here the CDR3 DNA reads TGTGCCAGCAGCAATCGGGGTCGCACAGCAACCTACGAGCAGTACGTC. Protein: CASSNRGRTATYEQYV.

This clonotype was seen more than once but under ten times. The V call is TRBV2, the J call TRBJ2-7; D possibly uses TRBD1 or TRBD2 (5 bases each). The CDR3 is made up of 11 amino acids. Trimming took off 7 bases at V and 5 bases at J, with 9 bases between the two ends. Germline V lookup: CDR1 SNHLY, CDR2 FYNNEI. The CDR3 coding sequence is TGTGCCAGCACGAGGGGCGACGAGCAGTACTTC. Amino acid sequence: CASTRGDEQYF.

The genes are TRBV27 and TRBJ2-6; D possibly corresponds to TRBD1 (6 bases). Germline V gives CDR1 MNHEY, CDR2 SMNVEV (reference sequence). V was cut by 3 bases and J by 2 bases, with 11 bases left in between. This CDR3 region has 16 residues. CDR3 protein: CASSFTGSTGANVLTF. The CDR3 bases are TGTGCCAGCAGTTTCACAGGGTCGACTGGGGCCAACGTCCTGACTTTC.

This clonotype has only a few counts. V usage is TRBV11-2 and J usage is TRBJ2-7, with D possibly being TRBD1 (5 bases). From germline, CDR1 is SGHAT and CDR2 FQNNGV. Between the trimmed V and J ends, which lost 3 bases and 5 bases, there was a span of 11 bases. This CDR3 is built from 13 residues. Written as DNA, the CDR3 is TGTGCCAGCAGCTTGCCAGGGATTCACGAGCAGTACGTC. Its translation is CASSLPGIHEQYV.

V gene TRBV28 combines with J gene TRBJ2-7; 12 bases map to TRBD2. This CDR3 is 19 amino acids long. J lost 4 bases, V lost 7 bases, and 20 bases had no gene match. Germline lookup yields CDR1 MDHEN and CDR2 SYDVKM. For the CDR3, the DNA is TGTGCCAGCACAGACCTCCCCCGACTAGCGGGAGCCAGACGTTACGAGCAGTACTTC. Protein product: CASTDLPRLAGARRYEQYF.

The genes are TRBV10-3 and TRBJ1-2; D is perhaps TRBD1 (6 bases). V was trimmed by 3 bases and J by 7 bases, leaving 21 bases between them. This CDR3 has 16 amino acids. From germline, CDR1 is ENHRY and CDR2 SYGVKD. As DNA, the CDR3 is TGTGCCATCAGTGAAAGGTCGCAGGGGCGATACGGTGGCTACACCTTC. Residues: CAISERSQGRYGGYTF.

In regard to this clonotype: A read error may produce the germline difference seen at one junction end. CDR3 residues: CTSSRVGSTDTQYF. The CDR3 coding sequence is TGCACCAGCAGCCGAGTCGGCTCCACAGATACGCAGTATTTT. The J gene is TRBJ2-3, the V gene TRBV4-1; D uncertain. In germline, CDR1 is MGHRA, CDR2 YSYEKL. This CDR3 has 14 residues.

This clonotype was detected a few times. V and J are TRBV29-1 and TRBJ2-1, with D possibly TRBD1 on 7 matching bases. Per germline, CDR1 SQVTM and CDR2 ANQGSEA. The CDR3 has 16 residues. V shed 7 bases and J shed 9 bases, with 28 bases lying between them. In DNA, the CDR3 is TGCAGCGGAACACAGGGGACGGGGGAAATTTCTAGTGAGCAGTTCTTC. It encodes CSGTQGTGEISSEQFF.

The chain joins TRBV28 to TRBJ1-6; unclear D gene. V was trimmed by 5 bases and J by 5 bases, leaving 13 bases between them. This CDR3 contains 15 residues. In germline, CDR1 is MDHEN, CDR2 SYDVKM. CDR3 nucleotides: TGTGCCAGCAGTCTATTTGGAATCCATAATTCACCCCTCCACTTT. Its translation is CASSLFGIHNSPLHF.

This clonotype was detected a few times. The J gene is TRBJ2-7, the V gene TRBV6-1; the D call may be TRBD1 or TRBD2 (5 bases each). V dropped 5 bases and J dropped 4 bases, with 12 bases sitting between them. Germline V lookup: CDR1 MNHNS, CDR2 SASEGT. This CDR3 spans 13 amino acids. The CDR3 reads CASSMAEGYEQYF. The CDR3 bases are TGTGCCAGCAGTATGGCCGAGGGGTACGAGCAGTACTTC.

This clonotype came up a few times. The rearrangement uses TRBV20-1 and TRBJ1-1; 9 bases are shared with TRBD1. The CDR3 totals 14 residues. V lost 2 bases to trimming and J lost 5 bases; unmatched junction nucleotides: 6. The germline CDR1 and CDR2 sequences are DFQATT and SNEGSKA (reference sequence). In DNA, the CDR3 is TGCAGTGCTAGACACCGGGACAGGGCTACTGAAGCTTTCTTT. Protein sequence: CSARHRDRATEAFF.

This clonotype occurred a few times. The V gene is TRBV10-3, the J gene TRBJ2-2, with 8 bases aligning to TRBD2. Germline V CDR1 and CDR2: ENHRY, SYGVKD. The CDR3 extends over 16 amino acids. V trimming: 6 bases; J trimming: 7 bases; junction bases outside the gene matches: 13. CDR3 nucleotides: TGTGCCATCAGGATCACTAGCGGAGGCCAGGGCGGGGAGCTGTTTTTT. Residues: CAIRITSGGQGGELFF.

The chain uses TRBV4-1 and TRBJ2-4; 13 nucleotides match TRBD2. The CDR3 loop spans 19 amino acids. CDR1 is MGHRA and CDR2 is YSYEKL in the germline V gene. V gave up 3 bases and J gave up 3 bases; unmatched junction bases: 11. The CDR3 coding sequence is TGCGCCAGCAGCCAGTGGACTAGCGGGAGCCGGAAGGACAAAAACATTCAGTACTTC. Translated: CASSQWTSGSRKDKNIQYF.

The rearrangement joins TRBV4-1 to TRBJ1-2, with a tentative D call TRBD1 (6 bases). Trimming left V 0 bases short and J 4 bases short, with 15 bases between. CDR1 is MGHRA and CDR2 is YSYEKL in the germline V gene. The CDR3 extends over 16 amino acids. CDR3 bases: TGCGCCAGCAGCCAAGATTGGGGGGCAGGAGGCTATGGCTACACCTTC. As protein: CASSQDWGAGGYGYTF.

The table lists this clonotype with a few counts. CDR3 coding DNA: TGTGCCAGCAGCCTAACCGTTTCGGCTGAGCAGTTCTTC. Protein sequence: CASSLTVSAEQFF. V gene TRBV7-2 combines with J gene TRBJ2-1; no reliable D call. V dropped 5 bases and J dropped 9 bases, with 14 bases sitting between them. Germline V gene data show CDR1 as SGHTA and CDR2 as FQGNSA. The CDR3 contains 13 residues. The full variable domain, in which reference TRBV7-2 and TRBJ2-1 provide the parts outside the CDR3, is GAGVSQSPSNKVTEKGKDVELRCDPISGHTALYWYRQSLGQGLEFLIYFQGNSAPDKSGLPSDRFSAERTGGSVSTLTIQRTQQEDSAVYLCASSLTVSAEQFFGPGTRLTVL.

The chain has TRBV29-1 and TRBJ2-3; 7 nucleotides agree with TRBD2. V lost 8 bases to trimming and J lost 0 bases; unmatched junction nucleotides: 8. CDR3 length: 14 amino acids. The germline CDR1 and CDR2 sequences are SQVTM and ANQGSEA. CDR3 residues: CSSDTGGSTDTQYF. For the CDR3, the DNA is TGCAGCTCTGATACGGGGGGAAGCACAGATACGCAGTATTTT.

DNA for the CDR3: TGCAGCCCATTTAGCGGCTCCTACAATGAGCAGTTCTTC. Its protein is CSPFSGSYNEQFF. The V and J genes are TRBV20-1 and TRBJ2-1, with D possibly TRBD2 on 6 matching bases. The germline gives CDR1 DFQATT, CDR2 SNEGSKA (reference sequence). The CDR3 totals 13 residues.

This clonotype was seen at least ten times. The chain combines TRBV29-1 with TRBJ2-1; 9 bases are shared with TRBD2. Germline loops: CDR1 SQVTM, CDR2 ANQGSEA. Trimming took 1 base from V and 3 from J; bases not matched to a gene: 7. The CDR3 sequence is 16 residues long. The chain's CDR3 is CSVEVRASGVYNEQFF. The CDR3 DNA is TGCAGCGTTGAAGTAAGGGCTAGCGGGGTCTACAATGAGCAGTTCTTC.

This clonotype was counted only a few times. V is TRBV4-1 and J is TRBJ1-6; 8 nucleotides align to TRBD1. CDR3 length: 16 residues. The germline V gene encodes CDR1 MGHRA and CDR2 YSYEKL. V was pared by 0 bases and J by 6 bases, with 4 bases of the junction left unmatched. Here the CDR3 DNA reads TGCGCCAGCAGCCAAGATGTCGGGACAGGTAATTCACCCCTCCACTTT. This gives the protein CASSQDVGTGNSPLHF.

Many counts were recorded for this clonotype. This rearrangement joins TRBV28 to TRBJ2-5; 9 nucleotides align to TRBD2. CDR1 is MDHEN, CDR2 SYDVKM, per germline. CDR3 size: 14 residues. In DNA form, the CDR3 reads TGTGCGAACCCGGGACTAGCTCGGCCAGAGACCCAGTACTTC. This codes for CANPGLARPETQYF.

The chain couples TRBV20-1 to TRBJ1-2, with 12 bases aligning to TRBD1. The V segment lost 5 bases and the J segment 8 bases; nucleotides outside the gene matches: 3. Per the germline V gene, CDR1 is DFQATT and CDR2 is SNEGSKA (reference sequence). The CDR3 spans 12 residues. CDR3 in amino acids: CSAGTGGGGYTF. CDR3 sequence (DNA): TGCAGTGCTGGGACAGGGGGCGGCGGCTACACCTTC.

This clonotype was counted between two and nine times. In DNA form, the CDR3 reads TGTGCCACCAGCAGAGATAGGGCAGGGACGAACACTGAAGCTTTCTTT. Its protein product is CATSRDRAGTNTEAFF. This rearrangement joins TRBV15 to TRBJ1-1; D perhaps matches TRBD1 (5 bases). Germline CDR1 is LNHNV and CDR2 is YYDKDF (reference sequence). This CDR3 comprises 16 residues. Between the trimmed V and J ends, which lost 0 bases and 1 base, there was a span of 12 bases. The full variable domain, in which reference TRBV15 and TRBJ1-1 provide the parts outside the CDR3, is DAMVIQNPRYQVTQFGKPVTLSCSQTLNHNVMYWYQQKSSQAPKLLFHYYDKDFNNEADTPDNFQSRRPNTSFCFLDIRSPGLGDTAMYLCATSRDRAGTNTEAFFGQGTRLTVV.

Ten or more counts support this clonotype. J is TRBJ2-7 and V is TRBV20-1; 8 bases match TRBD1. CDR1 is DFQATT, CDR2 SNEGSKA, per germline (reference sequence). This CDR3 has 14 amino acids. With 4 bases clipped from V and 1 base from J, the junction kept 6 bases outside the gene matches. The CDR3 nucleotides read TGCAGTGCTATTGGCAGGGGGCCGTCCTACGAGCAGTACTTC. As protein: CSAIGRGPSYEQYF.

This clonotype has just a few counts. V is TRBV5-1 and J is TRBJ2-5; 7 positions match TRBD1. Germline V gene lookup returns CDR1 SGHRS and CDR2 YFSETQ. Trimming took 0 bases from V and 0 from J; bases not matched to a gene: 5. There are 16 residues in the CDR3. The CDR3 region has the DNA TGCGCCAGCAGCTTGGCAACGGGACAGAACCAAGAGACCCAGTACTTC. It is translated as CASSLATGQNQETQYF.

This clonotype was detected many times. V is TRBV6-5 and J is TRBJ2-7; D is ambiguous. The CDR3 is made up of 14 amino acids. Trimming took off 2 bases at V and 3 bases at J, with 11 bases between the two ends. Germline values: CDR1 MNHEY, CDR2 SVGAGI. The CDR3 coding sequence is TGTGCCAGCAGTTACCAGGAAAAGGTCTACGAGCAGTACTTC. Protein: CASSYQEKVYEQYF.